This T cell receptor beta chain was profiled in a study of cytomegalovirus exposure and HLA in healthy donors. The germline V and J ends were trimmed by 5 bases and 4 bases, with 11 bases remaining between them. The CDR3 covers 13 residues. Germline CDR1 SGHTA, CDR2 FQGNSA. PCR primers comprised 60 Vbeta and 13 Jbeta primers. Profiled with immunoSEQ multiplex PCR; TCRdb holds only in-frame clones, not every one. This sample has 180,000 or so clones, with around 79% found just once. The receptor's source is a man aged 50 or older in good health and CMV-seropositive. Sequencing was done on a sample of PBMCs. This sequence joins TRBV7-2 and TRBJ1-2; TRBD1 is a possible D gene (6 bases). The chain's CDR3 is CASSDRQVYGYTF. CDR3 in DNA: TGTGCCAGCAGCGATAGACAGGTCTATGGCTACACCTTC. Complete variable domain (other parts from reference TRBV7-2 and TRBJ1-2): GAGVSQSPSNKVTEKGKDVELRCDPISGHTALYWYRQSLGQGLEFLIYFQGNSAPDKSGLPSDRFSAERTGGSVSTLTIQRTQQEDSAVYLCASSDRQVYGYTFGSGTRLTVV.